The clone carrying this T cell receptor beta chain occurred a few times. Its specificity is not known. These data come from a study of T cell repertoires in cytomegalovirus infection. Whole-study context: An indication of both CMV infection and matching HLA type came from public TCR beta signatures. General study findings and limits: Cumulated frequencies of public TCR beta families served to identify carriers of CMV plus the relevant HLA. Dominant in the ex vivo response were TCR beta clonotypes restricted by HLA-C and specific for CMV.

TCRdb passed the reads through MiXCR, listing each CDR3 protein once. The sample records approximately 250,000 distinct CDR3 sequences, over 8% being singletons. CDR1 and CDR2 from the germline V gene are MGHDK and SYGVNS. The CDR3 contains 13 residues. V trimming: 6 bases; J trimming: 6 bases; junction bases outside the gene matches: 3. This rearrangement joins TRBV25-1 to TRBJ2-2; 8 bases align to TRBD1. The sequence came from a human donor in good health (CMV status not recorded). Some clones in this sample may be carry-over from other donors' samples. The sample comprised PBMCs. The CDR3 loop reads CASRDRVAGELFF. The CDR3 bases are TGTGCCAGCAGGGACAGGGTCGCCGGGGAGCTGTTTTTT.